Detailed here is one TCR beta chain. The sample originates from a study of OX40 agonist ivuxolimab in advanced cancers. Overall study context: Patients were treated with intravenous ivuxolimab, dosed at 0.01 to 10 mg/kg and infused every 2 weeks. Those treated in dose escalation had hepatocellular carcinoma, melanoma, renal cell cancer or head and neck cancer.

The CDR3 consists of 14 residues. Trimming cost V 5 bases and J 1 base, with 11 bases left between them. CDR1 is SGHVS and CDR2 is FQNEAQ in the germline V gene. TCRdb's table, derived via immunoSEQ multiplex PCR, lists solely in-frame clones and lacks some. The repertoire holds approximately 100,000 clones, 75% to 95% seen once, with more than 0.25% in the top ten. The J gene is TRBJ1-1, the V gene TRBV7-8; a weak D match, TRBD1 (5 bases). The source material was CD4+ or CD8+ T cells sorted from blood, sampled in a trial of the OX40 agonist ivuxolimab. The sequence was collected from an adult with an advanced solid tumor such as melanoma, head and neck, liver or kidney cancer. This chain's CDR3 is CASSLGAANTEAFF. The CDR3 nucleotides read TGTGCCAGCAGCCTAGGGGCAGCGAACACTGAAGCTTTCTTT.